These 21 T cell receptor beta chains were sequenced from one sample in a study of early T cells in non-severe SARS-CoV-2 infection. TCRdb used MiXCR to reprocess the 5' RACE reads, holding one entry per CDR3 protein. In the table there are 50,000 to 60,000 distinct CDR3 sequences, 8% to 13% of which are singletons. The sample comprised whole blood. These TCRs come from an adult who was a healthcare worker with PCR-confirmed SARS-CoV-2 infection or an uninfected control (not recorded which).

In this sample, this clonotype turned up a few times. The chain has TRBV20-1 and TRBJ1-2; tentatively, D is TRBD1 (5 bases). Germline V gene sequence: CDR1 DFQATT, CDR2 SNEGSKA (reference sequence). The CDR3 spans 13 residues. The V and J ends lost 6 bases and 4 bases respectively, with 15 bases between them. DNA for the CDR3: TGCAGTGCCACCAAGGGGTCTACCTATGGCTACACCTTC. Encoded protein: CSATKGSTYGYTF.

This clonotype was counted only a few times. The chain combines TRBV6-5 with TRBJ2-3, with unresolved D. The V gene's germline CDR1 is MNHEY and CDR2 SVGAGI. The CDR3 extends over 12 amino acids. Trimming removed 4 bases at V and 4 bases at J, with 6 bases between. The chain's CDR3 is CASSSASDTQYF. CDR3 nucleotides: TGTGCCAGCAGTTCGGCCTCAGATACGCAGTATTTT.

In its sample, this clonotype was seen many times. The V gene is TRBV6-2 or TRBV6-3, the J gene TRBJ2-1; tentatively, D is TRBD2 (6 bases). The CDR3 runs 13 residues. CDR1 is MNHEY and CDR2 is SVGEGT in the germline V gene. Trimming took off 2 bases at V and 8 bases at J, with 10 bases between the two ends. In DNA, the CDR3 is TGTGCCAGCAGTTACACGAGCGGGTATGAGCAGTTCTTC. It translates to CASSYTSGYEQFF.

The rearrangement uses TRBV19 and TRBJ2-2; TRBD1 might be the D (7 bases). Germline assignment: CDR1 LNHDA and CDR2 SQIVND (reference sequence). Trimming took off 8 bases at V and 8 bases at J, with 15 bases between the two ends. This CDR3 contains 13 residues. CDR3: CASARGATGELFF. In DNA form, the CDR3 reads TGTGCCAGTGCCAGGGGGGCAACAGGGGAGCTGTTTTTT.

This clonotype was seen more than once but under ten times. This rearrangement joins TRBV5-4 to TRBJ2-3; D not certain. CDR3 length: 15 amino acids. Germline V CDR1 and CDR2: SGHNT, YYREEE (reference sequence). V dropped 0 bases and J dropped 3 bases, with 11 bases sitting between them. The CDR3 DNA reads as TGTGCCAGCAGCTTGGAACCAGCGAAAACAGATACGCAGTATTTT. Protein sequence: CASSLEPAKTDTQYF.

The chain carries TRBV6-1 and TRBJ2-7; TRBD1 agrees at 7 bases. This CDR3 region has 14 residues. CDR1 and CDR2 from the germline V gene are MNHNS and SASEGT. V was pared by 7 bases and J by 6 bases, with 12 bases of the junction left unmatched. CDR3 nucleotide sequence: TGTGCCAGCACCCAGGACAGGTTTCCATCCGAGCAGTACTTC. It is translated as CASTQDRFPSEQYF.

In this sample, this clonotype turned up many times. The V gene is TRBV2, the J gene TRBJ2-1, with 11 bases lining up with TRBD2. With V trimmed by 6 bases and J by 9 bases, 10 bases remained unmatched. There are 15 residues in the CDR3. CDR1 is SNHLY and CDR2 is FYNNEI in the germline V gene. For the CDR3, the DNA is TGTGCCAGCAGCGAAACTAGCGGGAGATGGGGTGAGCAGTTCTTC. Its translation: CASSETSGRWGEQFF.

This clonotype turned up a few times. The rearrangement uses TRBV5-1 and TRBJ2-7; TRBD2 aligns across 8 bases. V shed 2 bases, J shed 5 bases, and the junction held 6 bases outside the gene matches. CDR3 size: 14 residues. In germline, CDR1 is SGHRS, CDR2 YFSETQ. CDR3 coding DNA: TGCGCCAGCAGCTTAACCATCGGGGGGGACGAGCAGTACTTC. It translates to CASSLTIGGDEQYF.

This sequence joins TRBV29-1 and TRBJ2-1; D is perhaps TRBD2 (6 bases). Germline CDR1 and CDR2: SQVTM and ANQGSEA. Trimming pared 4 bases from V and 8 bases from J, leaving 12 bases between. The length of the CDR3 is 12 residues. CDR3 in DNA: TGCAGCGTTGTTGGGGGGTCGCATGAGCAGTTCTTC. Protein product: CSVVGGSHEQFF.

This clonotype turned up a few times. The gene calls are TRBV13 and TRBJ1-1, with a weak D call TRBD1 (6 bases). V was cut by 5 bases and J by 1 base, with 17 bases left in between. Germline V gene data show CDR1 as PRHDT and CDR2 as FYEKMQ (reference sequence). CDR3 length: 16 residues. This CDR3 is CASSALSGRGNTEAFF. CDR3 in DNA: TGTGCCAGCAGCGCGCTTAGTGGCAGGGGGAACACTGAAGCTTTCTTT.

The chain joins TRBV7-8 to TRBJ2-7; D remains unclear. Germline V CDR1 and CDR2: SGHVS, FQNEAQ. With 1 base removed from V and 2 bases from J, the gap between germline ends came to 12 bases. The CDR3 consists of 15 residues. The CDR3 sequence: CASSLDRGSPYEQYF. The CDR3 coding sequence is TGTGCCAGCAGCTTAGATAGAGGCAGCCCCTACGAGCAGTACTTC.

Ten or more counts support this clonotype. The chain joins TRBV12-3 or TRBV12-4 to TRBJ2-7; TRBD2 might be the D (6 bases). Trimming stripped 4 bases from V and 4 bases from J, with 8 bases between. This CDR3 is built from 12 residues. CDR3 bases: TGTGCCAGCAGTTCCGGGGGTTACGAGCAGTACTTC. Its translation: CASSSGGYEQYF.

This clonotype was seen many times. CDR3 sequence: CASSPGTGKQFF. The CDR3, as DNA: TGTGCCAGCAGTCCCGGGACAGGGAAGCAGTTCTTC. This rearrangement joins TRBV28 to TRBJ2-1; 9 bases line up with TRBD1. The J segment lost 11 bases and the V segment lost 5 bases, leaving 4 bases of the junction unmatched. CDR1 MDHEN and CDR2 SYDVKM come from the germline V gene. The CDR3 extends over 12 amino acids.

This clonotype occurred many times. The V call is TRBV5-4, the J call TRBJ1-6, with 7 positions matching TRBD1. The CDR3 consists of 12 residues. Germline V gives CDR1 SGHNT, CDR2 YYREEE (reference sequence). The junction had 4 bases not matched to a gene; V was cut back by 3 bases and J by 13 bases. The CDR3 sequence: CASSSSGGPLHF. Here the CDR3 DNA reads TGTGCCAGCAGCTCCTCAGGGGGGCCCCTCCACTTT.

This clonotype was detected ten times or more. V usage is TRBV7-2 and J usage is TRBJ2-7, with D hard to call. This CDR3 contains 13 residues. Germline CDR1 SGHTA, CDR2 FQGNSA. V shed 3 bases and J shed 3 bases, with 9 bases lying between them. The CDR3 sequence: CASSFSTGYEQYF. The CDR3 DNA follows: TGTGCCAGCAGCTTCTCAACCGGCTACGAGCAGTACTTC.

Many counts were recorded for this clonotype. The chain couples TRBV28 to TRBJ1-6, with 7 bases matching TRBD1. CDR1 MDHEN and CDR2 SYDVKM come from the germline V gene. This CDR3 is built from 15 residues. V lost 10 bases to trimming and J lost 7 bases; unmatched junction nucleotides: 13. This CDR3 reads CATSDTGTVNSPLHF. The CDR3, as DNA: TGTGCCACCTCAGATACCGGGACAGTCAATTCACCCCTCCACTTT.

The V gene is TRBV6-1, the J gene TRBJ2-1, with a tentative D call TRBD1 (6 bases). Trimming left V 6 bases short and J 6 bases short, with 21 bases between. Germline V gene data show CDR1 as MNHNS and CDR2 as SASEGT. CDR3 length: 16 residues. This chain's CDR3 is CASRDRLQGPINEQFF. The CDR3 region has the DNA TGTGCCAGCAGGGACCGGCTACAGGGCCCGATCAATGAGCAGTTCTTC.

The table lists this clonotype with many counts. V and J are TRBV11-2 and TRBJ1-4; possible D gene TRBD1, 5 bases. V lost 6 bases and J lost 8, with 16 bases in between. CDR3 length: 14 residues. CDR1 is SGHAT and CDR2 is FQNNGV in the germline V gene. This chain's CDR3 is CASSSTRVSEKLFF. As DNA, the CDR3 is TGTGCCAGCAGTTCAACCAGGGTTAGCGAAAAACTGTTTTTT.

This clonotype was picked up many times. This chain uses TRBV5-1 with TRBJ2-4; 9 nucleotides align to TRBD2. Trimming took 4 bases from V and 0 from J; bases not matched to a gene: 5. Germline-derived CDR1 and CDR2 are SGHRS and YFSETQ. The CDR3 runs to 16 residues. The CDR3 bases are TGCGCCAGCAGCCCAGGGACTAGCTTAGCCAAAAACATTCAGTACTTC. It is translated as CASSPGTSLAKNIQYF.

V and J are TRBV28 and TRBJ2-5; TRBD2 aligns across 8 bases. This CDR3 is 14 amino acids long. CDR1 and CDR2 (germline): MDHEN, SYDVKM. The trim removed 10 bases at V and 1 base at J, leaving 8 bases unmatched. For the CDR3, the DNA is TGTGCCACCCTCCGGACTAGCCGCCAAGAGACCCAGTACTTC. It specifies CATLRTSRQETQYF.

This clonotype has a handful of counts. The genes are TRBV13 and TRBJ2-1; the D is unclear. From germline, CDR1 is PRHDT and CDR2 FYEKMQ (reference sequence). This CDR3 has 16 amino acids. V was shortened by 6 bases and J by 0 bases, with 15 bases between the two germline ends. The CDR3 spells CASSNPEASSYNEQFF. CDR3 in DNA: TGTGCCAGCAGTAACCCTGAAGCGAGCTCCTACAATGAGCAGTTCTTC. Variable domain in full (rest from reference TRBV13 and TRBJ2-1): AAGVIQSPRHLIKEKRETATLKCYPIPRHDTVYWYQQGPGQDPQFLISFYEKMQSDKGSIPDRFSAQQFSDYHSELNMSSLELGDSALYFCASSNPEASSYNEQFFGPGTRLTVL.